The next 10 T cell receptor beta chains were all read from a single sample in a study of control samples from healthy donors and cancer patients. Using immunoSEQ multiplex PCR, the repertoire was profiled, and TCRdb retains in-frame clones only, with some absent. The sample lists about 29,000 clones; about 85% were seen once. The sample consisted of formalin-fixed, paraffin-embedded tissue. These receptors came from a female donor with melanoma.

V gene TRBV27 combines with J gene TRBJ2-5; 13 positions agree with TRBD2. CDR3 length: 16 amino acids. Germline V gene lookup returns CDR1 MNHEY and CDR2 SMNVEV (reference sequence). Trimming took 5 bases from V and 4 from J; bases not matched to a gene: 7. The CDR3 DNA is TGTGCCAGCAGTCCCCTACTAGCGGGAGGGGGAGAGACCCAGTACTTC. It yields the protein CASSPLLAGGGETQYF.

This clone was found once. The CDR3 loop is CASSLVSGTVSGNTIYF. The CDR3 DNA is TGTGCCAGCAGCTTAGTAAGTGGGACAGTCTCTGGAAACACCATATATTTT. The chain couples TRBV7-2 to TRBJ1-3; TRBD1 matches at 7 bases. V shed 1 base and J 0 bases; nucleotides not matched to a gene: 6. The CDR3 contains 17 residues. Germline V gene sequence: CDR1 SGHTA, CDR2 FQGNSA.

This clone ranks as medium-sized (0.01 to 0.1%). The V and J genes are TRBV2 and TRBJ2-7, with 10 bases lining up with TRBD2. The germline gives CDR1 SNHLY, CDR2 FYNNEI. The CDR3 extends over 17 amino acids. J gave up 1 base and V 3 bases, and 9 bases lay outside the gene matches. The CDR3 DNA is TGTGCCAGCAGTGAGGAGCTAGCGGGAGTAAGGTCCTACGAGCAGTACTTC. It codes for CASSEELAGVRSYEQYF.

This clone showed up just once. The V call is TRBV5-1, the J call TRBJ2-5, with 8 bases fitting TRBD2. Trimming cost V 2 bases and J 5 bases; bases outside gene matches: 11. This CDR3 is 16 amino acids long. Looked up from germline, CDR1 is SGHRS and CDR2 is YFSETQ. The DNA of the CDR3 is TGCGCCAGCAGCTTAGGCACCGGACTAGCCGTTGAGACCCAGTACTTC. This translates into CASSLGTGLAVETQYF. The variable domain in full, completed from reference TRBV5-1 and TRBJ2-5, reads KAGVTQTPRYLIKTRGQQVTLSCSPISGHRSVSWYQQTPGQGLQFLFEYFSETQRNKGNFPGRFSGRQFSNSRSEMNVSTLELGDSALYLCASSLGTGLAVETQYFGPGTRLLVL.

The chain employs TRBV6-6 and TRBJ1-5; 8 nucleotides align to TRBD1. The ends lost 6 bases at V and 2 bases at J; junction bases unmatched: 3. The CDR3 contains 14 residues. Germline values: CDR1 MNHNY, CDR2 SVGAGI (reference sequence). This CDR3 is CASRTGDGNQPQHF. The CDR3 DNA sequence: TGTGCCAGCAGGACAGGGGATGGCAATCAGCCCCAGCATTTT.

In this sample, this clone turned up a few times. The chain has TRBV5-1 and TRBJ2-5, with D tentatively TRBD1 (6 bases). The CDR3 sequence is 12 residues long. Trimming took off 2 bases at V and 5 bases at J, with 7 bases between the two ends. Germline-derived CDR1 and CDR2 are SGHRS and YFSETQ. The CDR3 region has the DNA TGCGCCAGCAGCTTTCAGGGGGAGACCCAGTACTTC. Protein product: CASSFQGETQYF.

The V call is TRBV19, the J call TRBJ1-5; unclear D gene. Trimming took off 4 bases at V and 0 bases at J, with 10 bases between the two ends. This CDR3 comprises 15 residues. CDR1 and CDR2 (germline): LNHDA, SQIVND (reference sequence). CDR3 sequence: CASSRQRGSNQPQHF. CDR3 nucleotides: TGTGCCAGTAGTAGACAACGCGGTAGCAATCAGCCCCAGCATTTT. Based on the CDR3 plus reference TRBV19 and TRBJ1-5, the full variable domain is DGGITQSPKYLFRKEGQNVTLSCEQNLNHDAMYWYRQDPGQGLRLIYYSQIVNDFQKGDIAEGYSVSREKKESFPLTVTSAQKNPTAFYLCASSRQRGSNQPQHFGDGTRLSIL.

The chain links TRBV27 to TRBJ2-1; D ambiguous. This CDR3 is 15 amino acids long. Trimming took off 4 bases at V and 0 bases at J, with 10 bases between the two ends. In germline, CDR1 is MNHEY, CDR2 SMNVEV (reference sequence). The CDR3 sequence is CASSWSASSYNEQFF. CDR3 nucleotides: TGTGCCAGCAGTTGGAGCGCGAGCTCCTACAATGAGCAGTTCTTC.

The chain combines TRBV5-1 with TRBJ1-2; tentative D call: TRBD1 (6 bases). Germline V lookup: CDR1 SGHRS, CDR2 YFSETQ. Trimming left V 0 bases short and J 6 bases short, with 12 bases between. This CDR3 is built from 14 residues. The CDR3 reads CASSLEAGAHGYTF. The CDR3 DNA follows: TGCGCCAGCAGCTTGGAGGCAGGGGCCCATGGCTACACCTTC. The complete variable domain, with remaining parts taken from reference TRBV5-1 and TRBJ1-2, reads KAGVTQTPRYLIKTRGQQVTLSCSPISGHRSVSWYQQTPGQGLQFLFEYFSETQRNKGNFPGRFSGRQFSNSRSEMNVSTLELGDSALYLCASSLEAGAHGYTFGSGTRLTVV.

This clone was recorded once. This rearrangement joins TRBV13 to TRBJ2-1; no firm D call. The CDR3 has 12 amino acids. V lost 3 bases to trimming and J lost 4 bases, with 4 bases between them. In germline, CDR1 is PRHDT, CDR2 FYEKMQ (reference sequence). CDR3 sequence reads: CASSLPYNEQFF. The CDR3 DNA is TGTGCCAGCAGCTTGCCTTACAATGAGCAGTTCTTC.